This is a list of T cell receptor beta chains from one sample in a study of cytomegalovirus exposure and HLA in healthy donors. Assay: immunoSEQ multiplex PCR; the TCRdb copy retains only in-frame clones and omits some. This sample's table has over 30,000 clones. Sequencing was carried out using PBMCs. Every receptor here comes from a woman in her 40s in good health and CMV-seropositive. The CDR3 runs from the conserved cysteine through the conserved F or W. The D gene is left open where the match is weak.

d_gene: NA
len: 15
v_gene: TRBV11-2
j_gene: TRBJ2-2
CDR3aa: CASSPGVASFGELFF
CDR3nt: TGTGCCAGCAGCCCAGGGGTGGCTAGTTTCGGGGAGCTGTTTTTT

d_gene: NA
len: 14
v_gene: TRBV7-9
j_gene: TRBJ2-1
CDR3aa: CASIFRRPGDEQFF
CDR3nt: TGTGCCAGCATCTTCAGGAGGCCGGGGGATGAGCAGTTCTTC

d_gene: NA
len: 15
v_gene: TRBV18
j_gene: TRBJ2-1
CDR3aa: CASSPGRGRYNEQFF
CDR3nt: TGTGCCAGCTCACCAGGTAGAGGAAGATACAATGAGCAGTTCTTC

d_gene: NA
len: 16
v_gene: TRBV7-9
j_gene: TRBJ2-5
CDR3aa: CASSLTELPGIETQYF
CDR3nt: TGTGCCAGCAGCTTAACCGAGCTACCAGGGATCGAGACCCAGTACTTC

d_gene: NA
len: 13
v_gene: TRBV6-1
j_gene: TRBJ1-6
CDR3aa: CASRPELNSPLHF
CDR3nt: TGTGCCAGCAGACCTGAACTCAATTCACCCCTCCACTTT

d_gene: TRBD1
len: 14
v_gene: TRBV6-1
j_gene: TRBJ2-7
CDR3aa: CASSKDRGSYEQYF
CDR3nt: TGTGCCAGCAGTAAGGACAGGGGTAGTTACGAGCAGTACTTC

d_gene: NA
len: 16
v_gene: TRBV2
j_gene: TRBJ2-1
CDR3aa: CASSEGRRTPYNEQFF
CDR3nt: TGTGCCAGCAGTGAAGGTCGGAGAACGCCCTACAATGAGCAGTTCTTC

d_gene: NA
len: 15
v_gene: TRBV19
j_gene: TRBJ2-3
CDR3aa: CASSIQGPPRDTQYF
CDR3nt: TGTGCCAGTAGTATACAGGGGCCCCCCAGAGATACGCAGTATTTT

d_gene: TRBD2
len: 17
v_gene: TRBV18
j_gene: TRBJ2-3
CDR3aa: CASSPPIELAGADTQYF
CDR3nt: TGTGCCAGCTCACCACCTATCGAACTAGCGGGAGCAGATACGCAGTATTTT

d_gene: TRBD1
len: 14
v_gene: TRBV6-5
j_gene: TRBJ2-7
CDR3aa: CASSRGQSSYEQYF
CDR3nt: TGTGCCAGCAGTAGGGGACAGAGCTCCTACGAGCAGTACTTC

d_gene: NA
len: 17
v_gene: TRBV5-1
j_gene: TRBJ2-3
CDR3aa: CASSMGVASTSTDTQYF
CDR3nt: TGCGCCAGCAGTATGGGAGTCGCCTCGACTAGCACAGATACGCAGTATTTT

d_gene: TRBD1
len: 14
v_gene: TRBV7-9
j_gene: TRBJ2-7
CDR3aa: CASSRTGLLEEQYF
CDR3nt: TGTGCCAGCAGCCGGACAGGACTTCTCGAGGAGCAGTACTTC

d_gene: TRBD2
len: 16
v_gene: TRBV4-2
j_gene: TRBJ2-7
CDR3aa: CASSQEPGTSAYEQYF
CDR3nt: TGTGCCAGCAGCCAGGAGCCCGGGACTAGCGCCTACGAGCAGTACTTC

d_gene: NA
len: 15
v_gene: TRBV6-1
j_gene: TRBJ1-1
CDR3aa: CASSARRVEETEAFF
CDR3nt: TGTGCCAGCAGCGCCCGCAGGGTGGAAGAGACTGAAGCTTTCTTT

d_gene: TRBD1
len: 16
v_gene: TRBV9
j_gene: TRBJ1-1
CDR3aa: CASSVGTGALNTEAFF
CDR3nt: TGTGCCAGCAGCGTAGGGACAGGGGCACTGAACACTGAAGCTTTCTTT

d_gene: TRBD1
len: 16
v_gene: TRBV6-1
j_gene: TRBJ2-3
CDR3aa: CASSQGTGRVTYTQYF
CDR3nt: TGTGCCAGCAGTCAAGGGACAGGGCGAGTGACCTATACGCAGTATTTT

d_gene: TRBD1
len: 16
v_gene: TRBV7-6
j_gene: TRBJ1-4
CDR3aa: CASSYQGAPANEKLFF
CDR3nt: TGTGCCAGCAGCTATCAGGGGGCGCCGGCTAATGAAAAACTGTTTTTT

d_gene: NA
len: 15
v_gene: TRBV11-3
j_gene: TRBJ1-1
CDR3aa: CASSLAFRMNTEAFF
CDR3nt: TGTGCCAGCAGCTTAGCTTTTAGAATGAACACTGAAGCTTTCTTT

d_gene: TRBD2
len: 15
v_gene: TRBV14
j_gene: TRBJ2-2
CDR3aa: CASSQDLRGAGELFF
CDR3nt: TGTGCCAGCAGCCAAGATCTTCGGGGGGCCGGGGAGCTGTTTTTT

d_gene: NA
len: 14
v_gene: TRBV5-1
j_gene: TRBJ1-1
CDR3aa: CASSLALGRAEAFF
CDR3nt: TGCGCCAGCAGCTTGGCCTTGGGGAGGGCTGAAGCTTTCTTT

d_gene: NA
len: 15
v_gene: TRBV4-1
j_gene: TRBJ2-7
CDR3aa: CASSYRTGDSYEQYF
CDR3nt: TGCGCCAGCAGCTACCGGACGGGAGACTCCTACGAGCAGTACTTC

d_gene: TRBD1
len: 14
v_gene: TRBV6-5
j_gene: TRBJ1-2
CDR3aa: CASSYKGAYYGYTF
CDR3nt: TGTGCCAGCAGTTACAAGGGGGCTTACTATGGCTACACCTTC

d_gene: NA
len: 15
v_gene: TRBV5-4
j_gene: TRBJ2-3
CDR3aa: CASRSPGHRTDTQYF
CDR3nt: TGTGCCAGCAGGTCCCCGGGACATCGCACAGATACGCAGTATTTT

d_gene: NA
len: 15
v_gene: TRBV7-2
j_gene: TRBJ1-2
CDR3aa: CASSLAKQPIGGYTF
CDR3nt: TGTGCCAGCAGCTTAGCGAAACAGCCTATCGGAGGCTACACCTTC

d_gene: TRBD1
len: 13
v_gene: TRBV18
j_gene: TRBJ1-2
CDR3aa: CASSRQGDYGYTF
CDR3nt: TGTGCCAGCTCACGACAGGGAGACTATGGCTACACCTTC

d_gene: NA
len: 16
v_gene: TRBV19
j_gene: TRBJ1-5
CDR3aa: CASSIGRVGINQPQHF
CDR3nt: TGTGCCAGTAGTATAGGGCGGGTCGGGATCAATCAGCCCCAGCATTTT

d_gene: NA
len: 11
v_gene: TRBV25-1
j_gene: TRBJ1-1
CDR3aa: CASSEEGRAFF
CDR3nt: TGTGCCAGCAGTGAGGAGGGTCGAGCTTTCTTT

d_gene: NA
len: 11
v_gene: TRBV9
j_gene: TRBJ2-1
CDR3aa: CASGRLDEQFF
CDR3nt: TGTGCCAGCGGGAGGTTGGATGAGCAGTTCTTC

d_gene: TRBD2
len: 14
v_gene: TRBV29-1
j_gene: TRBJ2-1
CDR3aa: CSVDETSSDNEQFF
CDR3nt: TGCAGCGTTGACGAGACTAGCAGTGACAATGAGCAGTTCTTC